This TCR beta chain was captured in a study of human thymus T cells. Study outcomes and limitations: Thymic and blood repertoires appeared to carry a bias in their V and J gene usage.

The assay was immunoSEQ multiplex PCR, and TCRdb's table has in-frame clones only and misses some. The sample has 40,000 to 55,000 clones, about 94% seen once. This CDR3 is built from 14 residues. V was clipped by 0 bases and J by 6 bases; unmatched bases: 0. From germline, CDR1 is SGHRS and CDR2 YFSETQ. In regard to this clone: Its antigen is not identified.

Samples came from healthy Finnish infants during open corrective cardiac surgery. Only four of the eight donors provided an approximately 0.45-1 mL blood sample. Blood DNA came from all available leukocytes, not a fixed cell number. This sequence originates from a boy in the first two years of life with a congenital heart defect but otherwise immunologically healthy. The chain employs TRBV5-1 and TRBJ2-1, with TRBD1 identical over 10 bases. Sequencing was performed on blood. The CDR3: CASSLGTGGNEQFF. As DNA, the CDR3 is TGCGCCAGCAGCTTGGGGACAGGGGGCAATGAGCAGTTCTTC.